The 25 T cell receptor beta chains below all came from one sample that was sequenced in a study of spatial heterogeneity in lung cancer. Study conclusions and caveats: Expanded alpha and beta TCR counts within tumors tracked tumor mutation counts.

These receptors have no known antigen. Described time point: sample taken at primary tumor resection. TCRdb reanalysed the 5' RACE reads using MiXCR and keeps one entry per CDR3 protein. The table includes about 6,400 distinct CDR3 sequences, about 6.9% detected once. This sample comprised lung tumor tissue, obtained at surgery. The receptor set was obtained from a male donor with early-stage non-small cell lung cancer.

This clonotype was counted ten times or more. DNA of the CDR3: TGTGCCAGCAGTTTATGGGCGGGAGGGCCCAGCGGGGAGCTGTTTTTT. Translation gives CASSLWAGGPSGELFF. The V gene is TRBV12-3 or TRBV12-4, the J gene TRBJ2-2; 9 bases are shared with TRBD2. The CDR3 has 16 amino acids. V shed 2 bases, J shed 7 bases, and the junction held 8 bases outside the gene matches.

In its sample, this clonotype was seen many times. V gene TRBV7-2 combines with J gene TRBJ2-3; D gene unclear. Trimming shortened V by 1 base and J by 10 bases, and 15 bases separated the two germline ends. This CDR3 spans 14 amino acids. Per germline, CDR1 SGHTA and CDR2 FQGNSA. CDR3 DNA sequence: TGTGCCAGCAGCTTAGAACCCTTCGTCCGTGCGCAGTATTTT. Translation gives CASSLEPFVRAQYF. The full variable domain, in which reference TRBV7-2 and TRBJ2-3 provide the parts outside the CDR3, is GAGVSQSPSNKVTEKGKDVELRCDPISGHTALYWYRQSLGQGLEFLIYFQGNSAPDKSGLPSDRFSAERTGGSVSTLTIQRTQQEDSAVYLCASSLEPFVRAQYFGPGTRLTVL.

This clonotype was picked up many times. The chain links TRBV4-2 to TRBJ2-5; D might be TRBD1 (5 bases). The CDR3 contains 13 residues. Germline V gives CDR1 LGHNA, CDR2 YNFKEQ. Trimming took 3 bases from V and 5 from J, leaving 10 bases between them. The CDR3: CASSHDTGETQYF. CDR3 bases: TGTGCCAGCAGCCACGACACAGGCGAGACCCAGTACTTC.

In its sample, this clonotype was seen many times. The chain joins TRBV3-1 to TRBJ1-2; D is possibly TRBD1 (6 bases). Germline CDR1 is LGHDT and CDR2 is YNNKEL (reference sequence). With 2 bases removed from V and 4 bases from J, the gap between germline ends came to 11 bases. The CDR3 length is 14 residues. The CDR3 is CASSQYGGRYGYTF. CDR3 nucleotide sequence: TGTGCCAGCAGCCAATACGGGGGCCGCTATGGCTACACCTTC.

V usage is TRBV14 and J usage is TRBJ2-3; D unclear. The CDR3 runs to 13 residues. In germline, CDR1 is SGHDN, CDR2 FVKESK. The V end lost 1 base, the J end lost 3 bases, and 5 bases lay between the germline ends. The CDR3 DNA is TGTGCCAGCAGCCAAGTTCATACAGATACGCAGTATTTT. Encoded protein: CASSQVHTDTQYF.

The chain joins TRBV11-2 to TRBJ2-2; D unclear. Per the germline V gene, CDR1 is SGHAT and CDR2 is FQNNGV. The ends were cut back, 5 bases at V and 3 bases at J, with 10 bases in the middle. The length of the CDR3 is 14 residues. As DNA, the CDR3 is TGTGCCAGCAGCCCGAGGCGTGACACCGGGGAGCTGTTTTTT. It specifies CASSPRRDTGELFF.

This clonotype is medium-sized. The rearrangement uses TRBV28 and TRBJ2-7; a possible D gene is TRBD2 (5 bases). V was trimmed by 5 bases and J by 0 bases, leaving 20 bases between them. Germline V gives CDR1 MDHEN, CDR2 SYDVKM. The CDR3 is made up of 17 amino acids. The CDR3 nucleotides are TGTGCCAGCAGTCCCACCGGCGGGCCCCTTTTCTCCTACGAGCAGTACTTC. This codes for CASSPTGGPLFSYEQYF.

By share, this clonotype counts as medium-sized. The rearrangement joins TRBV28 to TRBJ1-5; D gene uncertain. This CDR3 has 15 amino acids. Germline V gene data show CDR1 as MDHEN and CDR2 as SYDVKM. Trimming shortened V by 5 bases and J by 0 bases, and 11 bases separated the two germline ends. This CDR3 reads CASSPDGLSNQPQHF. The DNA of the CDR3 is TGTGCCAGCAGTCCCGACGGACTTAGCAATCAGCCCCAGCATTTT.

A single count supports this clonotype. The V call is TRBV20-1, the J call TRBJ2-6; D is undetermined. Trimming stripped 5 bases from V and 5 bases from J, with 16 bases between. Germline loops: CDR1 DFQATT, CDR2 SNEGSKA (reference sequence). The CDR3 covers 15 residues. The CDR3, as DNA: TGCAGTGCTTCCGGCACTGTGGCTAGGGCCAACGTCCTGACTTTC. Translating gives CSASGTVARANVLTF.

This rearrangement joins TRBV6-2 or TRBV6-3 to TRBJ2-1; D possibly corresponds to TRBD2 (6 bases). This CDR3 region has 14 residues. Per the germline V gene, CDR1 is MNHEY and CDR2 is SVGEGT. V lost 3 bases and J 4 bases, leaving 10 bases between the germline ends. CDR3 protein: CASSYRRDYNEQFF. The CDR3 DNA sequence: TGTGCCAGCAGTTATAGGAGGGATTACAATGAGCAGTTCTTC.

In its sample, this clonotype was seen many times. The chain joins TRBV5-1 to TRBJ2-3, with 12 bases that match TRBD2. Germline loops: CDR1 SGHRS, CDR2 YFSETQ. The CDR3 sequence is 18 residues long. After removal of 4 bases from V and 5 bases from J, the junction contained 14 bases not matched to a gene. The CDR3 reads CASSLGLAGLGRVDTQYF. CDR3 DNA: TGCGCCAGCAGCCTTGGACTAGCGGGACTAGGGCGTGTAGATACGCAGTATTTT.

This clonotype is labeled as medium-sized. The chain is built from TRBV5-1 and TRBJ2-2; tentative D call: TRBD2 (5 bases). The germline CDR1 and CDR2 sequences are SGHRS and YFSETQ. The V end lost 0 bases, the J end lost 6 bases, and 12 bases lay between the germline ends. The CDR3 sequence is 15 residues long. CDR3 in DNA: TGCGCCAGCAGCTTGGGAGGGAGTTTCGCCGGGGAGCTGTTTTTT. It encodes CASSLGGSFAGELFF.

In this sample, this clonotype turned up many times. V gene TRBV10-1 combines with J gene TRBJ2-7; D unresolved. CDR3 length: 13 amino acids. The germline gives CDR1 WNHNN, CDR2 SYGVQD (reference sequence). The V end lost 0 bases, the J end lost 1 base, and 4 bases lay between the germline ends. The CDR3: CASSESRSYEQYF. The CDR3 nucleotides are TGCGCCAGCAGTGAGTCGCGGTCCTACGAGCAGTACTTC.

This clonotype was counted many times. The chain recombines TRBV7-9 with TRBJ2-3; 12 bases match TRBD2. The trim removed 1 base at V and 4 bases at J, leaving 12 bases unmatched. The germline gives CDR1 SEHNR, CDR2 FQNEAQ (reference sequence). The CDR3 is 19 amino acids. Written as DNA, the CDR3 is TGTGCCAGCAGCTTAGGAGGCCTAGCGGGAGGGCAAGGAGCAGATACGCAGTATTTT. It is translated as CASSLGGLAGGQGADTQYF.

In this sample, this clonotype turned up many times. The chain joins TRBV5-1 to TRBJ1-5; D is perhaps TRBD1 (6 bases). Germline-derived CDR1 and CDR2 are SGHRS and YFSETQ. Trimming removed 0 bases from V and 2 bases from J, with 12 bases in between. The CDR3 spans 16 residues. CDR3 sequence (DNA): TGCGCCAGCAGCTTGGACGGGGGGCTGGGCAATCAGCCCCAGCATTTT. Protein product: CASSLDGGLGNQPQHF. Full variable domain (rest looked up from reference TRBV5-1 and TRBJ1-5): KAGVTQTPRYLIKTRGQQVTLSCSPISGHRSVSWYQQTPGQGLQFLFEYFSETQRNKGNFPGRFSGRQFSNSRSEMNVSTLELGDSALYLCASSLDGGLGNQPQHFGDGTRLSIL.

V and J are TRBV15 and TRBJ2-3; TRBD2 agrees at 12 bases. Germline CDR1 and CDR2: LNHNV and YYDKDF (reference sequence). Trimming removed 1 base from V and 5 bases from J; junction bases left unmatched: 4. This CDR3 has 16 amino acids. CDR3 residues: CATSRGLAGGQDTQYF. The CDR3 region has the DNA TGTGCCACCAGCAGAGGGCTAGCGGGAGGGCAAGATACGCAGTATTTT.

This clonotype counts as medium-sized. The rearrangement uses TRBV6-4 and TRBJ2-1, with TRBD2 matching 7 bases. The CDR3 totals 15 residues. With 0 bases clipped from V and 8 bases from J, the junction kept 7 bases outside the gene matches. Germline V gene lookup returns CDR1 MRHNA and CDR2 SNTAGT. The CDR3 DNA follows: TGTGCCAGCAGTGACTCGGGGGGAGGGTTGGATGAGCAGTTCTTC. As protein: CASSDSGGGLDEQFF.

This clonotype was observed at least ten times. The chain is built from TRBV2 and TRBJ2-3; 8 bases map to TRBD2. CDR1 is SNHLY and CDR2 is FYNNEI in the germline V gene. CDR3 length: 15 residues. The junction had 11 bases not matched to a gene; V was cut back by 7 bases and J by 5 bases. In DNA, the CDR3 is TGTGCCAGCAATGATGGCGGGAGGACGGGAGATACGCAGTATTTT. This translates into CASNDGGRTGDTQYF.

Many counts were recorded for this clonotype. The chain links TRBV5-3 to TRBJ2-2; D may be TRBD2 (5 bases). TRBV5-3 qualifies as an ORF whose function is uncertain. Trimming took 5 bases from V and 7 from J, leaving 15 bases between them. The CDR3 has 14 amino acids. CDR3 nucleotides: TGTGCCAGAAGACCAGAGGGAGAGGGCGGGGAGCTGTTTTTT. It yields the protein CARRPEGEGGELFF.

This clonotype was observed many times. The gene calls are TRBV4-2 and TRBJ1-2, with D tentatively TRBD1 (6 bases). From germline, CDR1 is LGHNA and CDR2 YNFKEQ. Trimming took off 0 bases at V and 4 bases at J, with 12 bases between the two ends. The CDR3 runs to 15 residues. CDR3 sequence: CASSQDETGFYGYTF. CDR3 in DNA: TGTGCCAGCAGCCAAGACGAGACAGGCTTCTATGGCTACACCTTC.

By sample fraction, this clonotype is medium-sized. This rearrangement joins TRBV14 to TRBJ2-7; D is uncertain. Trimming removed 4 bases at V and 4 bases at J, with 8 bases between. CDR1 SGHDN and CDR2 FVKESK come from the germline V gene. The CDR3 spans 12 residues. The CDR3 sequence: CASSLTTYEQYF. CDR3 coding DNA: TGTGCCAGCAGCCTGACGACTTACGAGCAGTACTTC.

In its sample, this clonotype is medium-sized (0.01 to 0.1%). The chain carries TRBV6-2 or TRBV6-3 and TRBJ2-2; 7 nucleotides agree with TRBD2. Trimming cost V 7 bases and J 6 bases; bases outside gene matches: 11. The CDR3 loop spans 15 amino acids. Germline V CDR1 and CDR2: MNHEY, SVGEGT. CDR3: CASTRLAHGSGELFF. CDR3 sequence (DNA): TGTGCCAGCACCAGACTAGCCCACGGATCCGGGGAGCTGTTTTTT.

Within the sample, this clonotype is medium-sized. As DNA, the CDR3 is TGCGCCAGCAGCTTGTCGCGGACAGACGAGGATACGCAGTATTTT. It encodes CASSLSRTDEDTQYF. The chain recombines TRBV5-1 with TRBJ2-3, with D possibly being TRBD1 (6 bases). The germline V gene has CDR1 SGHRS and CDR2 YFSETQ. With 1 base removed from V and 6 bases from J, the gap between germline ends came to 15 bases. CDR3 length equals 15 residues.

By proportion, this clonotype is medium-sized. The CDR3 region is CASSLIGLGETQYF. The CDR3 DNA follows: TGTGCCAGCAGCTTGATAGGACTCGGGGAGACCCAGTACTTC. The chain is built from TRBV11-2 and TRBJ2-5, with a possible D match to TRBD2 (5 bases). Per germline, CDR1 SGHAT and CDR2 FQNNGV. V lost 3 bases and J 5 bases, leaving 13 bases between the germline ends. CDR3 length equals 14 residues.

This clonotype has just a few counts. A much larger clone is a single base away; this may be a read error. The J gene is TRBJ1-4, the V gene TRBV12-3 or TRBV12-4; 9 bases agree with TRBD1. The CDR3 is made up of 15 amino acids. The CDR3 is CVSSRDRVLREKLFF. The CDR3, as DNA: TGTGTCAGCAGTAGGGACAGGGTCCTCCGTGAAAAACTGTTTTTT.